One and the same sample provided the 20 T cell receptor beta chains below, sequenced in a study of cytomegalovirus exposure and HLA in healthy donors. Use of 60 Vbeta and 13 Jbeta primers characterized the PCR. Using immunoSEQ multiplex PCR, the repertoire was profiled, and TCRdb retains in-frame clones only, with some absent. Of roughly 100,000 clones detected, around two thirds appear once; the ten largest clones hold roughly 2.6%. Material for sequencing was PBMCs. These receptors were obtained from a man over 45 in good health and CMV-seropositive.

The V call is TRBV7-6, the J call TRBJ2-5, with 14 nucleotides matching TRBD2. V was pared by 5 bases and J by 5 bases, with 10 bases of the junction left unmatched. This CDR3 is built from 17 residues. Germline lookup yields CDR1 SGHVS and CDR2 FNYEAQ. CDR3 sequence (DNA): TGTGCCAGCAGCACCCGACTAGCGGGAGGGCCAGGGGAGACCCAGTACTTC. It specifies CASSTRLAGGPGETQYF.

The chain recombines TRBV5-5 with TRBJ1-2; D not resolved. The CDR3 runs to 15 residues. The V gene's germline CDR1 is SGHKS and CDR2 YYEKEE (reference sequence). The V gene lost 1 base and the J gene lost 2 bases, with 12 bases spanning the gap. The DNA of the CDR3 is TGTGCCAGCAGCTTGAAAAAGGGCGGGAACTATGGCTACACCTTC. Amino acid sequence: CASSLKKGGNYGYTF.

In this sample, this clone turned up a few times. The chain joins TRBV29-1 to TRBJ2-7; 10 nucleotides line up with TRBD2. From germline, CDR1 is SQVTM and CDR2 ANQGSEA. The CDR3 sequence is 19 residues long. After removal of 6 bases from V and 6 bases from J, the junction contained 26 bases not matched to a gene. CDR3 in amino acids: CSVETTGSRTSGKTGEQYF. CDR3 DNA: TGCAGCGTCGAAACGACAGGGAGCAGAACTAGCGGGAAAACCGGCGAGCAGTACTTC.

The chain couples TRBV5-6 to TRBJ1-5; 7 bases map to TRBD1. The CDR3 runs to 16 residues. V lost 2 bases, J lost 0 bases, and 5 bases stayed unmatched. CDR1 SGHDT and CDR2 YYEEEE come from the germline V gene. This CDR3 is CASSFWTGYSNQPQHF. The DNA for the CDR3 is TGTGCCAGCAGCTTTTGGACAGGATATAGCAATCAGCCCCAGCATTTT.

This sequence joins TRBV18 and TRBJ1-4; 7 bases line up with TRBD1. This CDR3 contains 14 residues. The V segment lost 1 base and the J segment 6 bases; nucleotides outside the gene matches: 2. Germline CDR1 and CDR2: KGHSH and LQKENI. CDR3 nucleotides: TGTGCCAGCTCACCACTAGACAGGGATGAAAAACTGTTTTTT. This translates into CASSPLDRDEKLFF.

This clone has a single count. The chain recombines TRBV27 with TRBJ2-2; the match to TRBD2 covers 7 bases. The CDR3 runs to 16 residues. Germline V lookup: CDR1 MNHEY, CDR2 SMNVEV (reference sequence). Trimming cost V 3 bases and J 3 bases; bases outside gene matches: 7. CDR3 nucleotides: TGTGCCAGCAGTTTTCCTGGCGGGAGCGACACCGGGGAGCTGTTTTTT. It yields the protein CASSFPGGSDTGELFF.

Here the CDR3 reads CASSPFAGSYEQYF. The CDR3 DNA follows: TGCGCCAGCAGCCCTTTCGCCGGGTCCTACGAGCAGTACTTC. The V gene is TRBV4-1, the J gene TRBJ2-5; D gene unclear. Gene TRBJ2-7 matches the end of the DNA better, so the J call may be wrong. The V gene's germline CDR1 is MGHRA and CDR2 YSYEKL. The CDR3 runs 14 residues.

The chain is built from TRBV10-1 and TRBJ2-5, with 10 bases fitting TRBD2. The CDR3 is 15 amino acids. Unmatched junction bases numbered 14, after V lost 5 bases and J lost 11 bases. Germline V gene lookup returns CDR1 WNHNN and CDR2 SYGVQD (reference sequence). CDR3 nucleotides: TGCGCCAGCAGTCGCCCCGGGACTAGCGATCTCTCTCAGTACTTC. Its translation: CASSRPGTSDLSQYF.

This clone was seen only a few times. The V call is TRBV6-1, the J call TRBJ1-2, with a tentative D call TRBD1 (5 bases). V gave up 2 bases and J gave up 4 bases, with 11 bases separating them. Looked up from germline, CDR1 is MNHNS and CDR2 is SASEGT. CDR3 length equals 14 residues. CDR3 sequence: CASSELVTGYGYTF. Written as DNA, the CDR3 is TGTGCCAGCAGTGAACTGGTCACAGGCTATGGCTACACCTTC.

V usage is TRBV5-1 and J usage is TRBJ1-2, with 7 bases that match TRBD1. Germline V gene lookup returns CDR1 SGHRS and CDR2 YFSETQ. J gave up 1 base and V 0 bases, and 0 bases lay outside the gene matches. This CDR3 has 14 residues. The CDR3 DNA sequence: TGCGCCAGCAGCTTGGCAGGGGGTAACTATGGCTACACCTTC. The encoded protein is CASSLAGGNYGYTF.

About this clone: The same CDR3 also results from other DNA sequences found in this sample. This chain connects TRBV6-1 to TRBJ2-7; 7 bases line up with TRBD2. This CDR3 is built from 16 residues. The germline V gene has CDR1 MNHNS and CDR2 SASEGT. J was trimmed by 3 bases and V by 2 bases; bases with no gene match: 10. This CDR3 is CASSENGAGVLYEQYF. CDR3 bases: TGTGCCAGCAGTGAAAATGGGGCGGGGGTCCTCTACGAGCAGTACTTC.

The rearrangement uses TRBV18 and TRBJ2-7, with D maybe TRBD1 (6 bases). The CDR3 has 14 residues. Deletions cut 4 bases from V and 2 bases from J, with 12 bases between. Germline V gene sequence: CDR1 KGHSH, CDR2 LQKENI. In DNA form, the CDR3 reads TGTGCCAGCTCACTTGCGACAGGCCCCTACGAGCAGTACTTC. Translating gives CASSLATGPYEQYF.

The chain uses TRBV5-1 and TRBJ2-1; 10 nucleotides match TRBD2. This CDR3 region has 15 residues. The junction had 0 bases not matched to a gene; V was cut back by 0 bases and J by 3 bases. From germline, CDR1 is SGHRS and CDR2 YFSETQ. This chain's CDR3 is CASSLGTSGYNEQFF. The CDR3 DNA reads TGCGCCAGCAGCTTGGGGACTAGCGGCTACAATGAGCAGTTCTTC.

V is TRBV15 and J is TRBJ2-5; the D is unclear. Germline CDR1 and CDR2: LNHNV and YYDKDF (reference sequence). The V and J ends lost 2 bases and 5 bases respectively, with 6 bases between them. CDR3 length: 12 amino acids. This CDR3 reads CATSRLRETQYF. The CDR3 DNA reads as TGTGCCACCAGCAGACTGCGGGAGACCCAGTACTTC.

This chain connects TRBV7-2 to TRBJ2-2, with 8 bases lining up with TRBD1. The CDR3 contains 15 residues. Germline V gene data show CDR1 as SGHTA and CDR2 as FQGNSA. Losses at the gene ends were 0 bases for V and 4 bases for J; bases not matched to a gene: 1. CDR3 region: CASSLAGQGTGELFF. CDR3 nucleotides: TGTGCCAGCAGCTTAGCCGGACAGGGCACCGGGGAGCTGTTTTTT.

V gene TRBV5-1 combines with J gene TRBJ2-5; possible D gene TRBD2, 6 bases. The CDR3 covers 13 residues. Deletions cut 0 bases from V and 3 bases from J, with 6 bases between. The V gene's germline CDR1 is SGHRS and CDR2 YFSETQ. The DNA of the CDR3 is TGCGCCAGCAGCTTGGGCGGGGAAGAGACCCAGTACTTC. Encoded protein: CASSLGGEETQYF.

This chain links TRBV14 with TRBJ1-1, with D possibly matching TRBD1 (6 bases). V dropped 6 bases and J dropped 2 bases, with 10 bases sitting between them. Looked up from germline, CDR1 is SGHDN and CDR2 is FVKESK. CDR3 length: 13 amino acids. The DNA for the CDR3 is TGTGCCAGCAGTCGGACAGTAAACACTGAAGCTTTCTTT. Its protein is CASSRTVNTEAFF.

The count of this clone is one. CDR3 DNA sequence: TGTGCCAGCAGCTGGACAGGGGCGGAAGCTTTCTTT. Residues: CASSWTGAEAFF. The chain couples TRBV5-4 to TRBJ1-1; 9 bases fit TRBD1. Germline CDR1 SGHNT, CDR2 YYREEE (reference sequence). V shed 3 bases and J 8 bases; nucleotides not matched to a gene: 2. The CDR3 sequence is 12 residues long.

This clone was observed a single time. The chain carries TRBV6-4 and TRBJ2-5; 10 nucleotides line up with TRBD2. CDR3 length equals 15 residues. Per the germline V gene, CDR1 is MRHNA and CDR2 is SNTAGT. J lost 4 bases, V lost 3 bases, and 5 bases had no gene match. For the CDR3, the DNA is TGTGCCAGCAGTGAAGAAGCGGGGGGGCGAGAGACCCAGTACTTC. Translation: CASSEEAGGRETQYF.

The chain combines TRBV5-1 with TRBJ1-2; TRBD1 is a possible D gene (5 bases). V lost 3 bases and J 0 bases, leaving 9 bases between the germline ends. There are 14 residues in the CDR3. Germline V gene lookup returns CDR1 SGHRS and CDR2 YFSETQ. DNA of the CDR3: TGCGCCAGCAGCTCGGGACTTACTAACTATGGCTACACCTTC. The encoded protein is CASSSGLTNYGYTF.